This T cell receptor beta chain is from a study of human T cells and chemical hapten exposure. This clonotype appeared a single time. Trimming pared 4 bases from V and 5 bases from J, leaving 11 bases between. The CDR3 consists of 12 residues. Germline V gene sequence: CDR1 SQVTM, CDR2 ANQGSEA. In TCRdb, the RACE reads were re-called with MiXCR into one record per CDR3 protein. The top ten clones hold approximately 6.2% of a sample with about 82,000 distinct CDR3 sequences, roughly 13% of them seen once. Time point specified: patch test 3, about 24 weeks after DPC sensitization. Treatment defined: therapeutic diphenylcyclopropenone sensitization with weekly scalp DPC.

This clonotype originated in a woman in her forties or fifties with alopecia areata. Some clones in this sample may be carry-over from other donors' samples. The rearrangement joins TRBV29-1 to TRBJ1-2, with D possibly being TRBD1 (5 bases). The specimen comprised whole blood, sampled in connection with sensitization to the hapten diphenylcyclopropenone (DPC). CDR3 in DNA: TGCAGCGTTGGGGCAGGGAAGTATGGCTACACCTTC. Its translation: CSVGAGKYGYTF.